This TCR beta chain was sequenced in a study of cytomegalovirus exposure and HLA in healthy donors. Overall study results and limits: In a later analysis, TCR beta V- and J-gene trimming was associated with a missense DCLRE1C variant.

The PCR used 60 Vbeta and 13 Jbeta primers. Using immunoSEQ multiplex PCR, the repertoire was profiled, and TCRdb retains in-frame clones only, with some absent. Of about 180,000 clones listed, roughly 79% are singletons. Germline V gives CDR1 MRHNA, CDR2 SNTAGT. V was clipped by 11 bases and J by 4 bases, with 14 bases between them. The CDR3 contains 12 residues. A note on this clone: The antigen is not known.

The chain combines TRBV6-4 with TRBJ1-1, with D uncertain. The clonotype originates from a woman aged 18 to 35 in good health and CMV-seropositive. What was sequenced was PBMCs. In DNA, the CDR3 is TGTGCCCCAAGGAGGAGGAGCACTGAAGCTTTCTTT. Translation: CAPRRRSTEAFF.